Given below is one T cell receptor (beta chain) in context. Its antigen is as yet unknown. 13 Jbeta primers and 60 Vbeta primers were used for the PCR. Assay used: immunoSEQ multiplex PCR; TCRdb lists only in-frame clones, some missing. The profile shows about 120,000 clones, 82% of them singletons. The CDR3 runs to 16 residues. After removal of 0 bases from V and 5 bases from J, the junction contained 5 bases not matched to a gene. Germline V gives CDR1 SGHNT, CDR2 YENEEA. The sample originates from a study of cytomegalovirus exposure and HLA in healthy donors. Study-level results: TRBV6-2, TRBV6-3 and some other V segments were excluded as indistinguishable. Reportedly, a later analysis found an Asian-associated ancestry cluster had fewer N-insertions than the approximately 600-donor mean. Some TCR beta chains (about 180 of them) were listed as cytomegalovirus-associated.

The chain joins TRBV11-3 to TRBJ2-1; 9 nucleotides match TRBD2. The sequenced sample consisted of PBMCs. The clonotype originates from a woman under 30 in good health and CMV-seronegative. DNA for the CDR3: TGTGCCAGCAGCTTAGATAGGCGGGGGGGAAACAATGAGCAGTTCTTC. Protein: CASSLDRRGGNNEQFF.